The 11 T cell receptor beta chains given below trace back to one sample, sequenced in a study of T cells in localized non-small cell lung cancer. Assay: immunoSEQ multiplex PCR; the TCRdb copy retains only in-frame clones and omits some. The sample has tens of thousands of clones, 70% to 90% seen once. The material sequenced was PBMCs, taken before any cancer treatment. The receptor set was obtained from a man aged 35-69 years with stage II lung adenocarcinoma.

The CDR3 reads CAISDPQGTGLRSGANVLTF. The CDR3 DNA reads TGTGCCATCAGTGACCCCCAGGGGACAGGGCTTCGCTCTGGGGCCAACGTCCTGACTTTC. The chain couples TRBV10-3 to TRBJ2-6; 9 bases fit TRBD1. The CDR3 is 20 residues long. Germline V gene sequence: CDR1 ENHRY, CDR2 SYGVKD. Unmatched junction bases numbered 12, after V lost 3 bases and J lost 0 bases.

V is TRBV6-1 and J is TRBJ2-7; D is uncertain. V shed 7 bases and J shed 0 bases, with 13 bases lying between them. The CDR3 is 14 amino acids. CDR1 is MNHNS, CDR2 SASEGT, per germline. Written as DNA, the CDR3 is TGTGCCAGCAAGCCGGAACCTCTCTCCTACGAGCAGTACGTC. Its protein is CASKPEPLSYEQYV.

The chain has TRBV4-2 and TRBJ2-3; D gene unclear. Trimming took 1 base from V and 4 from J, leaving 12 bases between them. Germline CDR1 LGHNA, CDR2 YNFKEQ. The length of the CDR3 is 15 residues. The CDR3 coding sequence is TGTGCCAGCAGCCAAGCGTCAACGTCGTCAGATACGCAGTATTTT. Protein sequence: CASSQASTSSDTQYF.

This chain joins TRBV11-3 and TRBJ2-2; no firm D call. From germline, CDR1 is SGHNT and CDR2 YENEEA. V was shortened by 1 base and J by 0 bases, with 6 bases between the two germline ends. The CDR3 length is 15 residues. CDR3 in amino acids: CASSLGPTNTGELFF. DNA of the CDR3: TGTGCCAGCAGCTTAGGACCCACGAACACCGGGGAGCTGTTTTTT. The entire variable domain, with the rest obtained from reference TRBV11-3 and TRBJ2-2, is as follows: EAGVVQSPRYKIIEKKQPVAFWCNPISGHNTLYWYLQNLGQGPELLIRYENEEAVDDSQLPKDRFSAERLKGVDSTLKIQPAELGDSAVYLCASSLGPTNTGELFFGEGSRLTVL.

The chain carries TRBV28 and TRBJ1-1; possibly TRBD1 for D (6 bases). The length of the CDR3 is 16 residues. The V gene lost 2 bases and the J gene lost 5 bases, with 18 bases spanning the gap. Germline assignment: CDR1 MDHEN and CDR2 SYDVKM. CDR3 loop: CASSLRAGASGTEAFF. The CDR3 region has the DNA TGTGCCAGCAGTTTAAGGGCAGGGGCAAGTGGGACTGAAGCTTTCTTT. Variable domain in full (rest from reference TRBV28 and TRBJ1-1): DVKVTQSSRYLVKRTGEKVFLECVQDMDHENMFWYRQDPGLGLRLIYFSYDVKMKEKGDIPEGYSVSREKKERFSLILESASTNQTSMYLCASSLRAGASGTEAFFGQGTRLTVV.

The rearrangement links TRBV15 to TRBJ1-1; the D gene is possibly TRBD1 (5 bases). Germline V lookup: CDR1 LNHNV, CDR2 YYDKDF (reference sequence). V lost 1 base, J lost 5 bases, and 17 bases lay in between. The CDR3 length is 16 residues. CDR3 residues: CATSRGARGGKTEAFF. CDR3 coding DNA: TGTGCCACCAGCAGAGGGGCGCGCGGGGGGAAGACTGAAGCTTTCTTT.

The V call is TRBV6-1, the J call TRBJ2-2, with D perhaps matching TRBD1 (6 bases). Germline assignment: CDR1 MNHNS and CDR2 SASEGT. The CDR3 sequence is 16 residues long. V shed 2 bases and J shed 0 bases, with 10 bases lying between them. CDR3 nucleotide sequence: TGTGCCAGCAGTGAACGTCAGGGGCCGAACACCGGGGAGCTGTTTTTT. Translated, it gives CASSERQGPNTGELFF.

V is TRBV29-1 and J is TRBJ2-4; either TRBD1 or TRBD2 may supply D (5 bases each). Germline CDR1 SQVTM, CDR2 ANQGSEA. The CDR3 consists of 13 residues. V dropped 1 base and J dropped 1 base, with 5 bases sitting between them. The CDR3 is CSVEGGAKNIQYF. CDR3 sequence (DNA): TGCAGCGTTGAAGGGGGGGCCAAAAACATTCAGTACTTC.

The chain links TRBV4-2 to TRBJ2-3; TRBD2 agrees at 8 bases. Unmatched junction bases numbered 16, after V lost 1 base and J lost 4 bases. The CDR3 consists of 19 residues. The germline gives CDR1 LGHNA, CDR2 YNFKEQ. DNA for the CDR3: TGTGCCAGCAGCCAAGTCACAACTAGCGGATCCGTCTACCCAGATACGCAGTATTTT. Amino acids: CASSQVTTSGSVYPDTQYF.

The chain recombines TRBV5-1 with TRBJ2-1; 9 nucleotides agree with TRBD1. The CDR3 is made up of 14 amino acids. The germline gives CDR1 SGHRS, CDR2 YFSETQ. V dropped 3 bases and J dropped 9; count of bases not matched to a gene: 7. Written as DNA, the CDR3 is TGCGCCAGCAGCTCTTCGACAGGGGGAGCTGAGCAGTTCTTC. Amino acids: CASSSSTGGAEQFF.

This clone was counted only a few times. The chain uses TRBV2 and TRBJ1-4; no clear D. Germline-derived CDR1 and CDR2 are SNHLY and FYNNEI. Trimming cost V 6 bases and J 12 bases, with 14 bases left between them. The CDR3 extends over 12 amino acids. For the CDR3, the DNA is TGTGCCAGCAGCCCGACCCTTTGGGAACTGTTTTTT. Its translation: CASSPTLWELFF.